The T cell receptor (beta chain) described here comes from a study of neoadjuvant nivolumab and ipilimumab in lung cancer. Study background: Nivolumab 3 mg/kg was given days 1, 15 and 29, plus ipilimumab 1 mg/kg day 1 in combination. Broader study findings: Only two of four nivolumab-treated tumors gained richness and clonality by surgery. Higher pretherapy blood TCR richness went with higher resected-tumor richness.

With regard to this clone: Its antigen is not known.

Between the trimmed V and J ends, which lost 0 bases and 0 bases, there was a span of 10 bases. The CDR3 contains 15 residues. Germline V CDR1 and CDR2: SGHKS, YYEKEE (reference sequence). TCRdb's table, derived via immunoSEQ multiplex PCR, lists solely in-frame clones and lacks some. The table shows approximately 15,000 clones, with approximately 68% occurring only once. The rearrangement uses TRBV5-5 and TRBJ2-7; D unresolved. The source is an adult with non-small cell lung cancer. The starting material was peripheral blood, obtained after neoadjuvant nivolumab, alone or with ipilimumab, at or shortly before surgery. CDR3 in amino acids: CASSLAGLSSYEQYF. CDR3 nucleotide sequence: TGTGCCAGCAGCTTGGCGGGCCTGAGCTCCTACGAGCAGTACTTC.